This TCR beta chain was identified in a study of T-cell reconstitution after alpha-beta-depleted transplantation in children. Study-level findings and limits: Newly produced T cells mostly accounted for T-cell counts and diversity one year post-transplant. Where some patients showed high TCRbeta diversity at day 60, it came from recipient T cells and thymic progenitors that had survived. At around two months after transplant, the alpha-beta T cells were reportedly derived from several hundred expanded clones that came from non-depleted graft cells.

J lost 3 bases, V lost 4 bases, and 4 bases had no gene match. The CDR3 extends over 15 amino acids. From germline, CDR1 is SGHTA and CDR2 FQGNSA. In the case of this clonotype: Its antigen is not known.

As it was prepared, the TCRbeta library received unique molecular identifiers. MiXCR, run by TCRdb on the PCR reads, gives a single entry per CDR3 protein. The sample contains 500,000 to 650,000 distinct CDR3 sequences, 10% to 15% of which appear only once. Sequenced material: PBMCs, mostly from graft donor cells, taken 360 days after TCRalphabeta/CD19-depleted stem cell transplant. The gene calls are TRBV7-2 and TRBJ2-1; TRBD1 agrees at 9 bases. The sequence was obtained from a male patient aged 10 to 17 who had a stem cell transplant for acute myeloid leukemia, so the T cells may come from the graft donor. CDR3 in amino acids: CASSYRDRDYNEQFF. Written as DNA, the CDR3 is TGTGCCAGCAGCTACCGGGACAGGGACTACAATGAGCAGTTCTTC.